The rows below give T cell receptor beta chains drawn from one sample of a study of OX40 agonist ivuxolimab in advanced cancers. Sequenced by immunoSEQ multiplex PCR; TCRdb stores in-frame clones only, minus some. The profile shows about 73,000 clones, roughly 90% of them singletons. The sample consisted of CD4+ or CD8+ T cells sorted from blood, taken in a trial of the OX40 agonist ivuxolimab. All receptors derive from an adult with an advanced solid tumor such as melanoma, head and neck, liver or kidney cancer. Both conserved end residues are part of each CDR3. D genes are given only for firm matches. Not every row has a clone size; where given, it reads once, few, many or a size class.

>TRBV5-1|TRBJ1-1|-|-
CASSLGTRDLAFF
TGCGCCAGCAGCTTGGGTACGCGGGACCTAGCTTTCTTT
>TRBV27|TRBJ1-4|-|once
CASSRRAGGTNEKLFF
TGTGCCAGCAGCCGAAGGGCTGGTGGAACTAATGAAAAACTGTTTTTT
>TRBV5-4|TRBJ2-3|TRBD2|few
CASSSLAGGGDTQYF
TGTGCCAGCAGCTCCCTAGCGGGGGGTGGCGATACGCAGTATTTT
>TRBV2|TRBJ1-5|-|-
CASSERRGGQPQHF
TGTGCCAGCAGTGAACGAAGGGGCGGTCAGCCCCAGCATTTT
>TRBV14|TRBJ2-7|-|-
CASSQEQGNLYEQYF
TGTGCCAGCAGCCAAGAACAGGGAAATCTCTACGAGCAGTACTTC
>TRBV19|TRBJ2-7|-|-
CASSVGSSYEQYF
TGTGCCAGTAGTGTGGGATCGTCCTACGAGCAGTACTTC
>TRBV9|TRBJ2-3|-|-
CASSVRVITDTQYF
TGTGCCAGCAGCGTCAGGGTTATAACAGATACGCAGTATTTT
>TRBV4-1|TRBJ2-3|TRBD2|-
CASSLSSGPSTDTQYF
TGCGCCAGCAGCCTATCTAGCGGGCCCAGCACAGATACGCAGTATTTT
>TRBV19|TRBJ1-5|-|-
CATNLEIYSNQPQHF
TGTGCCACCAATCTCGAGATCTATAGCAATCAGCCCCAGCATTTT
>TRBV28|TRBJ2-1|-|-
CAVGEQFF
TGTGCCGTGGGGGAGCAGTTCTTC
>TRBV11-2|TRBJ2-1|TRBD2|-
CASSALGTSGEQFF
TGTGCCAGCAGCGCACTCGGGACTAGCGGTGAGCAGTTCTTC
>TRBV5-4|TRBJ2-3|-|-
CASILKKAGGADTQYF
TGTGCCAGCATCCTGAAGAAGGCAGGGGGGGCAGATACGCAGTATTTT
>TRBV12-5|TRBJ2-1|-|-
CASGLGGPNEQFF
TGTGCTAGTGGTTTGGGTGGCCCCAATGAGCAGTTCTTC
>TRBV27|TRBJ1-5|-|-
CASRASVVKQPQHF
TGTGCCAGCAGGGCCAGCGTCGTAAAGCAGCCCCAGCATTTT
>TRBV29-1|TRBJ2-1|TRBD2|-
CSVTLTSGNHEQFF
TGCAGCGTTACCTTGACTAGCGGGAACCATGAGCAGTTCTTC
>TRBV9|TRBJ2-5|TRBD2|-
CASSVAPTSGGGETQYF
TGTGCCAGCAGCGTAGCCCCTACTAGCGGGGGGGGAGAGACCCAGTACTTC
>TRBV5-1|TRBJ2-5|TRBD2|-
CASSLGGSGEETQYF
TGCGCCAGCAGCCTCGGGGGGAGCGGGGAAGAGACCCAGTACTTC
>TRBV6-5|TRBJ2-7|-|-
CASSPGSQGSEQYF
TGTGCCAGCAGTCCCGGGTCACAGGGCTCCGAGCAGTACTTC
>TRBV18|TRBJ2-5|-|-
CASSPSTETQYF
TGTGCCAGCTCACCAAGCACAGAGACCCAGTACTTC
>TRBV6-5|TRBJ2-3|-|-
CASSAQGTDTQYF
TGTGCCAGCAGCGCCCAGGGAACAGATACGCAGTATTTT
>TRBV11-3|TRBJ2-4|TRBD1|-
CASSQQGQGDIQYF
TGTGCCAGCAGCCAACAGGGACAGGGGGACATTCAGTACTTC
>TRBV12-5|TRBJ2-3|-|-
CASGQHRAGVFGADTQYF
TGTGCTAGTGGCCAGCACAGGGCGGGGGTTTTCGGGGCAGATACGCAGTATTTT
>TRBV2|TRBJ2-2|-|once
CASSEVLADGGELFF
TGTGCCAGCAGTGAAGTACTAGCTGATGGCGGGGAGCTGTTTTTT
>TRBV7-2|TRBJ2-1|-|-
CASSSYGGLQFF
TGTGCCAGCAGTTCTTACGGGGGTCTTCAGTTCTTC
>TRBV10-3|TRBJ2-7|TRBD2|-
CAIRPGLAGGEQYF
TGTGCCATCAGACCCGGGCTAGCGGGGGGCGAGCAGTACTTC
>TRBV19|TRBJ2-7|-|-
CASTDSFYEQYF
TGTGCCAGCACCGACAGCTTCTACGAGCAGTACTTC
>TRBV29-1|TRBJ1-2|TRBD1|-
CSARRGPGQGADGYTF
TGCAGCGCTAGGAGGGGTCCAGGACAGGGGGCGGATGGCTACACCTTC
>TRBV29-1|TRBJ2-4|TRBD1|-
CSVNTGDSIQYF
TGCAGCGTCAATACCGGGGACAGCATTCAGTACTTC
>TRBV5-4|TRBJ2-2|-|-
CASSLEGTYTGELFF
TGTGCCAGCAGCTTGGAGGGGACCTACACCGGGGAGCTGTTTTTT
>TRBV10-3|TRBJ1-5|TRBD1|-
CAISVGTGVHQPQHF
TGTGCCATCAGTGTAGGGACAGGGGTCCATCAGCCCCAGCATTTT
>TRBV4-2|TRBJ1-3|-|-
CASSPGVGRNTIYF
TGTGCCAGCAGCCCTGGGGTCGGGAGAAACACCATATATTTT
>TRBV5-1|TRBJ2-1|-|-
CASSLQTSGNEQFF
TGCGCCAGCAGCCTGCAGACTAGTGGGAATGAGCAGTTCTTC
>TRBV28|TRBJ2-7|-|-
CASTPGGFEDLYEQYF
TGTGCCAGCACCCCGGGGGGCTTCGAGGACCTCTACGAGCAGTACTTC
>TRBV6-6|TRBJ2-7|-|few
CASRVLDGPYEQYF
TGTGCCAGCAGGGTTCTGGACGGACCCTACGAGCAGTACTTC
>TRBV5-6|TRBJ2-1|TRBD2|-
CASSFERGDINEQFF
TGTGCCAGCAGCTTTGAGCGGGGGGATATAAATGAGCAGTTCTTC
>TRBV5-4|TRBJ1-5|-|-
CASSLGGDARSNQPQHF
TGTGCCAGCAGCTTGGGTGGAGACGCCAGAAGCAATCAGCCCCAGCATTTT
>TRBV4-1|TRBJ2-7|TRBD1|-
CASSQDGRALTGQQYF
TGCGCCAGCAGCCAAGATGGCAGAGCCTTGACAGGGCAGCAGTACTTC
>TRBV5-1|TRBJ2-6|-|-
CASSLGMRGGGANVLTF
TGCGCCAGCAGCTTGGGGATGCGGGGCGGTGGGGCCAACGTCCTGACTTTC
>TRBV19|TRBJ1-5|TRBD1|few
CASSISRGSNQPQHF
TGTGCCAGTAGTATATCCAGGGGGAGCAATCAGCCCCAGCATTTT
>TRBV5-1|TRBJ1-6|TRBD1|few
CASSVEQGARSPLHF
TGCGCCAGCAGCGTTGAGCAGGGGGCCCGTTCACCCCTCCACTTT
>TRBV11-2|TRBJ2-7|TRBD1|-
CASSGRQGQYF
TGTGCCAGCAGCGGTCGACAGGGCCAGTACTTC
>TRBV28|TRBJ1-5|TRBD1|-
CASSTYRGHQPQHF
TGTGCCAGCAGTACTTACAGGGGGCATCAGCCCCAGCATTTT
>TRBV15|TRBJ2-5|-|once
CATSRDLGRGEETQYF
TGTGCCACCAGCAGAGATCTGGGCAGGGGAGAAGAGACCCAGTACTTC
>TRBV2|TRBJ2-2|-|-
CASSEARGTGELFF
TGTGCCAGCAGTGAAGCCAGGGGAACCGGGGAGCTGTTTTTT
>TRBV2|TRBJ1-4|-|-
CASKQTDEKLFF
TGTGCCAGCAAACAGACGGATGAAAAACTGTTTTTT
>TRBV5-1|TRBJ2-5|TRBD2|-
CASSLGLAGGFQETQYF
TGCGCCAGCAGCTTGGGACTAGCGGGAGGGTTCCAAGAGACCCAGTACTTC
>TRBV18|TRBJ1-5|-|-
CASSPSGGAGSNQPQHF
TGTGCCAGCTCACCCTCCGGGGGGGCCGGCAGCAATCAGCCCCAGCATTTT
>TRBV5-1|TRBJ2-7|-|-
CASSLEGRAYEQYF
TGCGCCAGCAGCTTAGAAGGCAGAGCCTACGAGCAGTACTTC
>TRBV7-2|TRBJ2-2|TRBD2|-
CASSTGLAVTGELFF
TGTGCCAGCAGCACGGGACTAGCCGTCACCGGGGAGCTGTTTTTT
>TRBV11-1|TRBJ2-5|TRBD2|-
CASSPWTSGAQETQYF
TGTGCCAGCAGCCCTTGGACTAGCGGGGCCCAAGAGACCCAGTACTTC